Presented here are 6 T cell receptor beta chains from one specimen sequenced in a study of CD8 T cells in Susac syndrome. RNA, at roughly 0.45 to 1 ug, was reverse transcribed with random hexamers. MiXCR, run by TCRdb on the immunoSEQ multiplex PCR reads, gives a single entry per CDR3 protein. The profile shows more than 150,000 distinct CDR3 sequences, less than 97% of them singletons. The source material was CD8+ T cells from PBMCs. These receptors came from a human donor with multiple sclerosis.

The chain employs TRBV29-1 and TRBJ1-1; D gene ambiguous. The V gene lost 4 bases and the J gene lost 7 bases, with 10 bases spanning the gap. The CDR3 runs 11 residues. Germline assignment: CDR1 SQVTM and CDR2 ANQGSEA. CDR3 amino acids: CSVGAGGEAFF. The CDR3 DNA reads TGCAGCGTTGGGGCCGGCGGTGAAGCTTTCTTT. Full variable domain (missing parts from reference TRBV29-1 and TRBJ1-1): SAVISQKPSRDICQRGTSLTIQCQVDSQVTMMFWYRQQPGQSLTLIATANQGSEATYESGFVIDKFPISRPNLTFSTLTVSNMSPEDSSIYLCSVGAGGEAFFGQGTRLTVV.

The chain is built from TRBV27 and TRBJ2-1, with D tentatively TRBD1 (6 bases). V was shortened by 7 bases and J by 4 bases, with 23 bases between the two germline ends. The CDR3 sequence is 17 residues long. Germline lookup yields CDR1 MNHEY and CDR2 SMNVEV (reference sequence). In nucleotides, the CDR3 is TGTGCCAGCAACTTGATATTCCCAGGGGATCCGTACAATGAGCAGTTCTTC. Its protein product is CASNLIFPGDPYNEQFF.

The CDR3 sequence is CASSYVNARDTQYF. CDR3 coding DNA: TGTGCCAGCAGCTACGTAAATGCCAGAGATACGCAGTATTTT. This chain uses TRBV7-9 with TRBJ2-3, with D unclear. Trimming cost V 4 bases and J 5 bases, with 13 bases left between them. The CDR3 spans 14 residues. Germline CDR1 is SEHNR and CDR2 is FQNEAQ (reference sequence).

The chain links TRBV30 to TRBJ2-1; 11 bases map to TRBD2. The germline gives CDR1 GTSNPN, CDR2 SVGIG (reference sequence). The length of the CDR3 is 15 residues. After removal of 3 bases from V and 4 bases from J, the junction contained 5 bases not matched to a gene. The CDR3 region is CAWRTSGDYYNEQFF. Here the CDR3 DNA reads TGTGCCTGGAGGACTAGCGGGGATTATTACAATGAGCAGTTCTTC.

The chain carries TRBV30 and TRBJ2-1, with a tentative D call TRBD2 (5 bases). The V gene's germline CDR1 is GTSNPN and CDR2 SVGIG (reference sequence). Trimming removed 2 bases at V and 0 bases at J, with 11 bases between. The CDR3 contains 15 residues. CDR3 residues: CAWSLDSSSYNEQFF. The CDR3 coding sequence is TGTGCCTGGAGTCTGGACTCGAGCTCCTACAATGAGCAGTTCTTC.

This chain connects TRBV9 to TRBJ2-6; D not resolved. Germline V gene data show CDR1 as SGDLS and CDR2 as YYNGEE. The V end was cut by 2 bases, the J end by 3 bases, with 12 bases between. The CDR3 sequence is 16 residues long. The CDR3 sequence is CASSVGVAGGANVLTF. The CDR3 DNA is TGTGCCAGCAGCGTTGGCGTCGCTGGTGGGGCCAACGTCCTGACTTTC.